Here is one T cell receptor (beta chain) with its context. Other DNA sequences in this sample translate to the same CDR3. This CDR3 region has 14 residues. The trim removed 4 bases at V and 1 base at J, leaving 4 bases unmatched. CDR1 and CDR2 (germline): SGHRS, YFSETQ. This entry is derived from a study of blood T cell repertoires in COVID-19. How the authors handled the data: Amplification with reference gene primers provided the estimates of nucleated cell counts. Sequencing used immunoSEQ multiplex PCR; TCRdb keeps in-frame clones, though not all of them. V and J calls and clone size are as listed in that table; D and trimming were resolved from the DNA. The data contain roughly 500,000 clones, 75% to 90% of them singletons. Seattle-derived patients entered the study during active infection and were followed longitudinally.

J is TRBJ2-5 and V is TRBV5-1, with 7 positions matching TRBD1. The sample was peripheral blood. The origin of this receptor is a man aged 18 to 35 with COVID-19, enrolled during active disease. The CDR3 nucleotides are TGCGCCAGCAGCCCGGGGACAGCCCAAGAGACCCAGTACTTC. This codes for CASSPGTAQETQYF.